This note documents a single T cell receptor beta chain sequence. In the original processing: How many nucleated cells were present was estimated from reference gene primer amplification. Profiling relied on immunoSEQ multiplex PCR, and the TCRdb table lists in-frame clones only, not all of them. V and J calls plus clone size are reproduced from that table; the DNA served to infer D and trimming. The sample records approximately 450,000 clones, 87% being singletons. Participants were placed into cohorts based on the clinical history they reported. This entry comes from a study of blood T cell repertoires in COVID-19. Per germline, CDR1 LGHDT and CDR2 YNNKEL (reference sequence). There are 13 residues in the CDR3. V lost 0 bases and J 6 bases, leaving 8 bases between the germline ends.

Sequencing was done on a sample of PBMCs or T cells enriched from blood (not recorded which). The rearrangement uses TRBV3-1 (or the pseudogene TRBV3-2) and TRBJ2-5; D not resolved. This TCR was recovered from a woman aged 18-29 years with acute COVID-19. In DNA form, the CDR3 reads TGTGCCAGCAGCCAAGATGACATCCAGACCCAGTACTTC. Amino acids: CASSQDDIQTQYF.